This is a list of T cell receptor beta chains from one sample in a study of CD8+CD57+ T cells in acquired aplastic anemia. One entry per CDR3 protein, called by TCRdb with MiXCR from the reads. The sample lists more than 100,000 distinct CDR3 sequences; about half were seen once. The source material was sorted CD4+, CD8+, or CD8+CD57+ T cells (not recorded which) from PBMCs. Every receptor here comes from a human donor in good health, serving as a control. CDR3s include the opening cysteine and the closing phenylalanine or tryptophan. Fields, in order: V gene, clone size, J gene, D gene, CDR3 protein, CDR3 DNA. D genes are given only for firm matches. Only some rows state a clone size, as once, few, many or a class for expanded clones.

V gene: TRBV27
clone size: many
J gene: TRBJ2-7
D gene: TRBD2
CDR3 protein: CASSFGREKYEQYF
CDR3 DNA: TGTGCCAGCAGTTTTGGGCGGGAGAAATACGAGCAGTACTTC

V gene: TRBV20-1
clone size: many
J gene: TRBJ2-7
D gene: TRBD2
CDR3 protein: CSAGGGSLSYEQYF
CDR3 DNA: TGCAGTGCGGGGGGGGGGTCCCTCTCCTACGAGCAGTACTTC

V gene: TRBV20-1
clone size: many
J gene: TRBJ1-2
D gene: NA
CDR3 protein: CSARYGDWSERGYTF
CDR3 DNA: TGCAGTGCTAGATATGGGGATTGGTCGGAGCGAGGCTACACCTTC

V gene: TRBV20-1
clone size: NA
J gene: TRBJ1-2
D gene: NA
CDR3 protein: CSARDRNVGGYTF
CDR3 DNA: TGTAGTGCTAGAGACAGAAACGTAGGGGGCTACACCTTC

V gene: TRBV12-3/TRBV12-4
clone size: many
J gene: TRBJ1-5
D gene: NA
CDR3 protein: CASSATRYSNQPQHF
CDR3 DNA: TGTGCCAGCAGTGCTACGAGGTATAGCAATCAGCCCCAGCATTTT

V gene: TRBV29-1
clone size: medium-sized
J gene: TRBJ2-7
D gene: TRBD2
CDR3 protein: CSVATSGGYEQYF
CDR3 DNA: TGCAGCGTGGCGACTAGCGGGGGCTACGAGCAGTACTTC

V gene: TRBV19
clone size: NA
J gene: TRBJ1-2
D gene: NA
CDR3 protein: CASSPRRALFGYTF
CDR3 DNA: TGTGCCAGTAGTCCCCGGAGGGCCTTATTTGGCTACACCTTC

V gene: TRBV20-1
clone size: once
J gene: TRBJ2-7
D gene: TRBD1
CDR3 protein: CSAREGQGLAHEQYF
CDR3 DNA: TGCAGTGCTAGAGAGGGACAGGGTCTAGCCCATGAGCAGTACTTC

V gene: TRBV24-1
clone size: NA
J gene: TRBJ1-2
D gene: NA
CDR3 protein: CAPDSNYGYTF
CDR3 DNA: TGTGCTCCGGACTCCAACTATGGCTACACCTTC

V gene: TRBV5-4
clone size: few
J gene: TRBJ2-3
D gene: TRBD2
CDR3 protein: CASSLGTSGPSADTQYF
CDR3 DNA: TGTGCCAGCAGCTTAGGGACTAGCGGGCCCAGCGCAGATACGCAGTATTTT

V gene: TRBV9
clone size: many
J gene: TRBJ2-5
D gene: NA
CDR3 protein: CASSVGSEGETQYF
CDR3 DNA: TGTGCCAGCAGCGTAGGATCAGAGGGGGAGACCCAGTACTTC

V gene: TRBV11-2
clone size: NA
J gene: TRBJ2-3
D gene: TRBD2
CDR3 protein: CASSFSGLAGGAADTQYF
CDR3 DNA: TGTGCCAGCAGCTTCAGCGGACTAGCGGGGGGGGCGGCAGATACGCAGTATTTT

V gene: TRBV29-1
clone size: once
J gene: TRBJ2-7
D gene: TRBD2
CDR3 protein: CSVQLAGGNEQYF
CDR3 DNA: TGCAGCGTTCAACTAGCGGGGGGGAACGAGCAGTACTTC

V gene: TRBV3-1
clone size: NA
J gene: TRBJ1-4
D gene: NA
CDR3 protein: CASSQTHGEKLFF
CDR3 DNA: TGTGCCAGCAGCCAAACCCATGGTGAAAAACTGTTTTTT

V gene: TRBV24-1
clone size: NA
J gene: TRBJ2-1
D gene: TRBD1
CDR3 protein: CATRGYTGTGKDEQFF
CDR3 DNA: TGTGCCACCAGGGGTTACACCGGGACAGGGAAAGATGAGCAGTTCTTC

V gene: TRBV19
clone size: NA
J gene: TRBJ2-3
D gene: NA
CDR3 protein: CASRASVSSTDTQYF
CDR3 DNA: TGTGCCAGTAGAGCAAGCGTCTCTAGCACAGATACGCAGTATTTT

V gene: TRBV19
clone size: NA
J gene: TRBJ1-5
D gene: NA
CDR3 protein: CASSAGQSNQPQHF
CDR3 DNA: TGTGCCAGTAGTGCGGGACAAAGCAATCAGCCCCAGCATTTT

V gene: TRBV6-1
clone size: many
J gene: TRBJ1-5
D gene: NA
CDR3 protein: CASRPSTQGPQHF
CDR3 DNA: TGTGCCAGCAGACCCAGTACCCAGGGGCCCCAGCATTTT

V gene: TRBV11-1
clone size: NA
J gene: TRBJ2-3
D gene: NA
CDR3 protein: CASSLARVGGPAPTDTQYF
CDR3 DNA: TGTGCCAGCAGCTTAGCTAGGGTTGGCGGGCCCGCTCCCACAGATACGCAGTATTTT

V gene: TRBV10-3
clone size: once
J gene: TRBJ2-7
D gene: TRBD2
CDR3 protein: CAISEASGGPYEQYF
CDR3 DNA: TGTGCCATCAGTGAGGCTAGCGGGGGTCCCTACGAGCAGTACTTC